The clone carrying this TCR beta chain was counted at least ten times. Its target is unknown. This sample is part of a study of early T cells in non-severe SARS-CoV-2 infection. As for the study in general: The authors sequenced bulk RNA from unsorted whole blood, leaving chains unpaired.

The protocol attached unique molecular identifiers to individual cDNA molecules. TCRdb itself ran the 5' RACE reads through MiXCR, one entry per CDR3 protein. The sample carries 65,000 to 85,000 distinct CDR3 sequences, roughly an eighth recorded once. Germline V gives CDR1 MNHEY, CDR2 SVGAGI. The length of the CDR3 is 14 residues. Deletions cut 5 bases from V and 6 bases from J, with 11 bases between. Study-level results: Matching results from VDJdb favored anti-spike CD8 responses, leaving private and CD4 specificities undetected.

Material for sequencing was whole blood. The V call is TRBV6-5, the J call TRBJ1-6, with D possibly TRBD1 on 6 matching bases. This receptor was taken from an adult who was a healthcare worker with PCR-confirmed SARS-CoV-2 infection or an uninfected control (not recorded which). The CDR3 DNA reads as TGTGCCAGCAGTAAACAGGGAAGTAATTCACCCCTCCACTTT. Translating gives CASSKQGSNSPLHF.